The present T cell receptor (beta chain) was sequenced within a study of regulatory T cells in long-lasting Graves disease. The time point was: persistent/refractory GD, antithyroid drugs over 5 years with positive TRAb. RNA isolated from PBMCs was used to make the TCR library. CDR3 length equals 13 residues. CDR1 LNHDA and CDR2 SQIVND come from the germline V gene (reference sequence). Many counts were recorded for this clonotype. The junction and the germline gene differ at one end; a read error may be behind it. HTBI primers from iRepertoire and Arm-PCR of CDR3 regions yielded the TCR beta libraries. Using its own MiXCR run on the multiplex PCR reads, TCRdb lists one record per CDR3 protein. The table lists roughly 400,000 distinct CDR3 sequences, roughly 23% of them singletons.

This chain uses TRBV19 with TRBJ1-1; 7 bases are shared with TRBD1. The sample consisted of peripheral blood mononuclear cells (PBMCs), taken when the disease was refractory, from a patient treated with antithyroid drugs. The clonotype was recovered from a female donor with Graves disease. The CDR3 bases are TGTGCCAGTAGTGTTGACAGGGACACTGCAGCTTTCTTT. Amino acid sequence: CASSVDRDTAAFF.